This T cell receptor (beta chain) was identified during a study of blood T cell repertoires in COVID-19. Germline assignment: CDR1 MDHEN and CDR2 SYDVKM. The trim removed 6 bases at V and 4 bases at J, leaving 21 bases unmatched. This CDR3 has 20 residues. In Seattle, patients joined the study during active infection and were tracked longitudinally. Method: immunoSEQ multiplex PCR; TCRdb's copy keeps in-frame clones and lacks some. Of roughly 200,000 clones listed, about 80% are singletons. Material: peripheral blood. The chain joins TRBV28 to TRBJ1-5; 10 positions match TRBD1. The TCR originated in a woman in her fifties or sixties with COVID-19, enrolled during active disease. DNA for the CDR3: TGTGCCAGCAGCTTTAACAAACTTAAAGGGCTGGGACAGGGGAATCAGCCCCAGCATTTT. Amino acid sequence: CASSFNKLKGLGQGNQPQHF.